The 15 T cell receptor beta chains presented below share a single source sample, sequenced in a study of vaccination and CD4 T cells after COVID-19 (dated by TCRdb to 2021 to 2024). The receptor library was made with PCR. Reads for this sample came from an Illumina iSeq 100. TCR sequencing of DNA from cultured CD4+ T cells used the Oncomine TCR Beta short-read assay at the Johns Hopkins FTIC core. Through fastp at Q25 and MiXCR, TCRdb rebuilt clones from the public reads, retaining in-frame beta chains. CDR3 protein duplicates are merged, each entry listing the most common genes and DNA. This sample lists about 25,000 distinct CDR3 sequences; over 30% were detected once. The top ten constitute 3% to 4% of the sample. Antigen specificity for these receptors is unknown. Per the publication, the time point label means: late sampling 161 to 241 days after vaccination in a few convalescent patients. The meaning of the sample's treatment or condition label: approximately 9-day PBMC culture with coronavirus spike peptide pools or control peptides (ViraFEST assay).

The sequenced sample was CD4+ T cells from blood, cultured in vitro, obtained about 7 months after SARS-CoV-2 vaccination. Source of these receptors: a human donor who had recovered from COVID-19.

This chain links TRBV28 with TRBJ2-5, with TRBD1 matching over 8 bases. The CDR3 length is 13 residues. The ends lost 5 bases at V and 3 bases at J; junction bases unmatched: 2. CDR1 is MDHEN and CDR2 is SYDVKM in the germline V gene. CDR3 loop: CASSKTGEETQYF. The CDR3 coding sequence is TGTGCCAGCAGTAAGACAGGGGAAGAGACCCAGTACTTC.

This clonotype qualifies as medium-sized. The chain employs TRBV6-5 and TRBJ1-1, with 8 nucleotides matching TRBD1. There are 16 residues in the CDR3. Looked up from germline, CDR1 is MNHEY and CDR2 is SVGAGI. The V and J ends lost 1 base and 5 bases, in that order; junction bases with no gene match: 9. CDR3 sequence: CASSYYRTGLGTEAFF. The CDR3 bases are TGTGCCAGCAGTTACTACCGGACAGGGCTAGGAACTGAAGCTTTCTTT.

The V call is TRBV28, the J call TRBJ1-2; D uncertain. The CDR3 is 13 amino acids. Germline CDR1 reads MDHEN; CDR2 reads SYDVKM. Trimming left V 2 bases short and J 4 bases short, with 8 bases between. The CDR3 here is CASSLGPPYGYTF. CDR3 DNA: TGTGCCAGCAGTTTAGGCCCCCCCTATGGCTACACCTTC.

In its sample, this clonotype was seen a few times. The chain carries TRBV7-9 and TRBJ1-5, with D possibly TRBD1 on 6 matching bases. Per germline, CDR1 SEHNR and CDR2 FQNEAQ (reference sequence). V lost 2 bases, J lost 9 bases, and 11 bases lay in between. The CDR3 loop spans 13 amino acids. For the CDR3, the DNA is TGTGCCAGCAGCTTACAGGGGATCGGGCCCCAGCATTTT. Protein: CASSLQGIGPQHF. The variable domain in full, completed from reference TRBV7-9 and TRBJ1-5, reads DTGVSQNPRHKITKRGQNVTFRCDPISEHNRLYWYRQTLGQGPEFLTYFQNEAQLEKSRLLSDRFSAERPKGSFSTLEIQRTEQGDSAMYLCASSLQGIGPQHFGDGTRLSIL.

This clonotype appeared a few times. The chain is built from TRBV7-3 and TRBJ2-3, with 11 bases aligning to TRBD1. Losses at the gene ends were 5 bases for V and 4 bases for J; bases not matched to a gene: 8. Germline CDR1 SGHTA, CDR2 FQGTGA. The CDR3 covers 16 residues. This CDR3 is CASSARTGGASDTQYF. The CDR3 DNA is TGTGCCAGCAGCGCCCGGACAGGGGGCGCCTCAGATACGCAGTATTTT.

V is TRBV20-1 and J is TRBJ2-7; 8 bases are a match to TRBD2. V lost 7 bases, J lost 3 bases, and 8 bases stayed unmatched. The germline V gene encodes CDR1 DFQATT and CDR2 SNEGSKA (reference sequence). This CDR3 has 13 residues. The CDR3 DNA reads as TGCAGTGTTCTAGCGGGTGGCGGCTACGAGCAGTACTTC. Protein: CSVLAGGGYEQYF.

V is TRBV11-2 and J is TRBJ1-2, with 8 nucleotides matching TRBD1. Trimming at V came to 5 bases and at J to 2 bases, leaving 4 bases not matched to a gene. Germline V gene sequence: CDR1 SGHAT, CDR2 FQNNGV. This CDR3 has 14 residues. CDR3 in amino acids: CASSSRTGNYGYTF. In nucleotides, the CDR3 is TGTGCCAGCAGCAGCAGGACAGGGAACTATGGCTACACCTTC.

The chain links TRBV18 to TRBJ2-3; 9 bases line up with TRBD1. The CDR3 contains 16 residues. The trim removed 3 bases at V and 6 bases at J, leaving 10 bases unmatched. CDR1 KGHSH and CDR2 LQKENI come from the germline V gene. CDR3 nucleotide sequence: TGTGCCAGCTCACCCAGGTCGACAGGGGGTGTTGATACGCAGTATTTT. It translates to CASSPRSTGGVDTQYF. Looking up the rest from reference TRBV18 and TRBJ2-3 gives the full variable domain: NAGVMQNPRHLVRRRGQEARLRCSPMKGHSHVYWYRQLPEEGLKFMVYLQKENIIDESGMPKERFSAEFPKEGPSILRIQQVVRGDSAAYFCASSPRSTGGVDTQYFGPGTRLTVL.

In this sample, this clonotype turned up a few times. The chain couples TRBV20-1 to TRBJ2-5, with 9 nucleotides matching TRBD1. CDR1 DFQATT and CDR2 SNEGSKA come from the germline V gene (reference sequence). The ends lost 3 bases at V and 1 base at J; junction bases unmatched: 0. The CDR3 spans 13 residues. CDR3 DNA: TGCAGTGCTAGGGACAGGGGCCAAGAGACCCAGTACTTC. This codes for CSARDRGQETQYF.

In its sample, this clonotype was seen a few times. The rearrangement links TRBV7-9 to TRBJ2-5, with 9 bases that match TRBD2. V gave up 10 bases and J gave up 4 bases; unmatched junction bases: 10. CDR1 is SEHNR and CDR2 is FQNEAQ in the germline V gene (reference sequence). The CDR3 consists of 14 residues. Here the CDR3 DNA reads TGTGCCACCCAAAAGACTAGCGGTGGAGAGACCCAGTACTTC. Residues: CATQKTSGGETQYF.

This clonotype was observed a single time. This chain connects TRBV5-4 to TRBJ2-1, with no clear D. CDR3 length equals 13 residues. The germline V gene has CDR1 SGHNT and CDR2 YYREEE (reference sequence). Trimming cost V 3 bases and J 10 bases, with 14 bases left between them. This chain's CDR3 is CASSSLVSQEQFF. CDR3 DNA: TGTGCCAGCAGCTCCTTGGTCAGCCAGGAGCAGTTCTTC. Combining the CDR3 with reference TRBV5-4 and TRBJ2-1 gives the whole variable domain ETGVTQSPTHLIKTRGQQVTLRCSSQSGHNTVSWYQQALGQGPQFIFQYYREEENGRGNFPPRFSGLQFPNYSSELNVNALELDDSALYLCASSSLVSQEQFFGPGTRLTVL.

The rearrangement joins TRBV20-1 to TRBJ2-5; perhaps TRBD2 as D (5 bases). CDR1 is DFQATT, CDR2 SNEGSKA, per germline (reference sequence). There are 13 residues in the CDR3. Trimming stripped 6 bases from V and 1 base from J, with 12 bases between. CDR3 residues: CSANRGAQETQYF. Written as DNA, the CDR3 is TGCAGTGCAAACCGGGGAGCCCAAGAGACCCAGTACTTC.

This clonotype was seen more than once but under ten times. This rearrangement joins TRBV20-1 to TRBJ2-5; 7 nucleotides align to TRBD1. The CDR3 runs 13 residues. Looked up from germline, CDR1 is DFQATT and CDR2 is SNEGSKA (reference sequence). The V gene end was trimmed by 6 bases and the J gene end by 4 bases; junction bases not matched to a gene: 8. The CDR3 spells CSAVRQGIETQYF. The CDR3 bases are TGCAGTGCCGTCAGACAGGGCATAGAGACCCAGTACTTC.

This clonotype was observed a few times. CDR3 nucleotides: TGTGCCAGCAGCTTAGGGGAGTATACGCAGTATTTT. Its protein product is CASSLGEYTQYF. The chain couples TRBV7-2 to TRBJ2-3; D is possibly TRBD2 (5 bases). CDR3 length: 12 amino acids. The V gene's germline CDR1 is SGHTA and CDR2 FQGNSA. Between the trimmed V and J ends, which lost 1 base and 7 bases, there was a span of 6 bases.

The rearrangement joins TRBV19 to TRBJ1-2, with D possibly TRBD1 on 5 matching bases. Germline V gives CDR1 LNHDA, CDR2 SQIVND (reference sequence). The CDR3 is 13 amino acids. Trimming shortened V by 3 bases and J by 3 bases, and 8 bases separated the two germline ends. This CDR3 reads CASSIGTDYGYTF. For the CDR3, the DNA is TGTGCCAGTAGTATCGGGACGGACTATGGCTACACCTTC.